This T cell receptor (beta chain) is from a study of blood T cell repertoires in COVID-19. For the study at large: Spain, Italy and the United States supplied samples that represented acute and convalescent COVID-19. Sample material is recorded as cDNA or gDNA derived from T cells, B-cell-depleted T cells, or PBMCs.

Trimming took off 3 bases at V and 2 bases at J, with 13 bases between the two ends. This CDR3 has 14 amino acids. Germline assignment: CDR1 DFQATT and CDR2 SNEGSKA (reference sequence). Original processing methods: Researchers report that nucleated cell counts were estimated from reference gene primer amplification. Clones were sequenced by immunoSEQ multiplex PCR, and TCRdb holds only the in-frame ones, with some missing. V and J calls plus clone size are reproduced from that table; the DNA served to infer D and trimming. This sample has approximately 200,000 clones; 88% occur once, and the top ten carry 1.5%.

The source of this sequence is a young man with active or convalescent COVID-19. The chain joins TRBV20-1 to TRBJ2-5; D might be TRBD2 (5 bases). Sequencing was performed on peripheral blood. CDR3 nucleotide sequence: TGCAGTGCTAGTCCGGGGAGTGATCAAGAGACCCAGTACTTC. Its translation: CSASPGSDQETQYF.